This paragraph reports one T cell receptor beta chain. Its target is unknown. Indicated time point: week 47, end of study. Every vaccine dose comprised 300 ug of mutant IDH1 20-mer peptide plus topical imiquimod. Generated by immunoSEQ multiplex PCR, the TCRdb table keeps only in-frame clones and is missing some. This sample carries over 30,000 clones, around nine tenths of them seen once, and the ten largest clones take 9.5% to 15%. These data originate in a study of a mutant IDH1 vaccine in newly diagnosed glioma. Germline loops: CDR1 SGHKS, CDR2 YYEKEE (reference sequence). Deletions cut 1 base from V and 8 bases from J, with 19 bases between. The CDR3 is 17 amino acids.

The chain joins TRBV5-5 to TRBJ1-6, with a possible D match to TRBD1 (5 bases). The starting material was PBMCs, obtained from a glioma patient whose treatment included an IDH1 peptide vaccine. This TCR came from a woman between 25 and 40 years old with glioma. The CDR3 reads CASSLQDVRGGDSPLHF. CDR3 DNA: TGTGCCAGCAGCTTGCAAGATGTCCGGGGAGGGGATTCACCCCTCCACTTT.